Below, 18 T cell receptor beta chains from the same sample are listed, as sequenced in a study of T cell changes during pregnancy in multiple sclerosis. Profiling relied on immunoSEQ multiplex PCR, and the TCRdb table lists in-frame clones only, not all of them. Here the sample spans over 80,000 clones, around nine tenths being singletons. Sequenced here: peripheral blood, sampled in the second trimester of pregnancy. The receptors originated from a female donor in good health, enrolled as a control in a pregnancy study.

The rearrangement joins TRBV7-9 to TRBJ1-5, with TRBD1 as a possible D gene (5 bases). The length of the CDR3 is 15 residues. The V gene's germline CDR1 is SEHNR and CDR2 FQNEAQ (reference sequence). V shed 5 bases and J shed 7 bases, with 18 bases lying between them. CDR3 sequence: CASSVEGTGRQPQHF. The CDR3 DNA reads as TGTGCCAGCAGCGTAGAGGGGACTGGTAGACAGCCCCAGCATTTT. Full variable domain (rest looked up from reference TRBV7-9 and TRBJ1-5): DTGVSQNPRHKITKRGQNVTFRCDPISEHNRLYWYRQTLGQGPEFLTYFQNEAQLEKSRLLSDRFSAERPKGSFSTLEIQRTEQGDSAMYLCASSVEGTGRQPQHFGDGTRLSIL.

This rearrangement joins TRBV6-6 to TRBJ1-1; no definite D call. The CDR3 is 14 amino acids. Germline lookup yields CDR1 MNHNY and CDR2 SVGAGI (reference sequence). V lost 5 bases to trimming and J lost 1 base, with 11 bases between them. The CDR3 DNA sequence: TGTGCCAGCAGTGCTAATGGAGGGAACACTGAAGCTTTCTTT. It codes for CASSANGGNTEAFF.

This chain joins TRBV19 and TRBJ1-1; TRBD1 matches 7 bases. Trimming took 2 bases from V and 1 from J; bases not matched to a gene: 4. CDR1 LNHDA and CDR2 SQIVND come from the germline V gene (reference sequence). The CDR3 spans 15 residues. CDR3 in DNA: TGTGCCAGTAGTATATCAGGGACAGCGAACACTGAAGCTTTCTTT. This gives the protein CASSISGTANTEAFF.

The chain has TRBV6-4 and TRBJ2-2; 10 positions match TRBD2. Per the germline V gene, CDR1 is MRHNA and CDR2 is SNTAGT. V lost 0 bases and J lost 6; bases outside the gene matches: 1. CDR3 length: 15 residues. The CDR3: CASSDSAGGPGELFF. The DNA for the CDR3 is TGTGCCAGCAGTGACTCAGCGGGAGGGCCCGGGGAGCTGTTTTTT.

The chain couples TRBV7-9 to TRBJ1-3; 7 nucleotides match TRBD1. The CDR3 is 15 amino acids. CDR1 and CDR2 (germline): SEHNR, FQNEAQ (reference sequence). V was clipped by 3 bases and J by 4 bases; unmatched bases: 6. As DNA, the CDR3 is TGTGCCAGCAGCTTGACACAGGGGAAGGGAAACACCATATATTTT. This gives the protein CASSLTQGKGNTIYF.

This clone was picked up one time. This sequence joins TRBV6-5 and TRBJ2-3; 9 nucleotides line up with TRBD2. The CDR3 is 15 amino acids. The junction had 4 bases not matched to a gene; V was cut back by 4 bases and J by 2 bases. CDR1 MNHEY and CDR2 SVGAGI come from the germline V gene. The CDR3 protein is CASSWGGGATDTQYF. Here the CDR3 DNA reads TGTGCCAGCAGTTGGGGCGGGGGGGCCACAGATACGCAGTATTTT.

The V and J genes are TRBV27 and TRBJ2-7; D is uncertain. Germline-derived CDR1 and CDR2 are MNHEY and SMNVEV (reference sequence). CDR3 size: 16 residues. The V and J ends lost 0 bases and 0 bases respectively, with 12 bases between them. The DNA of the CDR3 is TGTGCCAGCAGTTTATCGGTCAACCCGAGCTCCTACGAGCAGTACTTC. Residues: CASSLSVNPSSYEQYF.

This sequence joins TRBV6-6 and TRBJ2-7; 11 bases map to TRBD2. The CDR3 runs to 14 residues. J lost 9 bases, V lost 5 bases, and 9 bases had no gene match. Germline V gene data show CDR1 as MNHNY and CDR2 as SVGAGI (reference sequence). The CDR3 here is CASSKKLAGEGQYF. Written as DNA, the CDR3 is TGTGCCAGCAGTAAAAAACTAGCGGGAGAAGGGCAGTACTTC.

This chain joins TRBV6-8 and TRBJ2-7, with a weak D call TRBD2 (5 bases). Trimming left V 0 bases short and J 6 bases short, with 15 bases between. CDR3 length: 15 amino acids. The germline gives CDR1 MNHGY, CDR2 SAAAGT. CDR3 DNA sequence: TGTGCCAGCAGTTACTCTCGGACTGGGGATAGCGAGCAGTACTTC. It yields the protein CASSYSRTGDSEQYF.

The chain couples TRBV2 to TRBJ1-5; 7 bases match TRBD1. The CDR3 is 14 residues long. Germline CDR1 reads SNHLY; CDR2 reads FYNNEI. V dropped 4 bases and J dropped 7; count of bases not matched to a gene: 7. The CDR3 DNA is TGTGCCAGCAGTGCTTTGAGGGGGCAACAGCCCCAGCATTTT. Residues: CASSALRGQQPQHF.

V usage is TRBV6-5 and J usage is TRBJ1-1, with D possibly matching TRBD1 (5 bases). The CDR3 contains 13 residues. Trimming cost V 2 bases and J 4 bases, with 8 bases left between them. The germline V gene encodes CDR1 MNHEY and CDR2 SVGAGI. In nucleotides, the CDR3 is TGTGCCAGCAGTTACGACAGCCTCACTGAAGCTTTCTTT. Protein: CASSYDSLTEAFF.

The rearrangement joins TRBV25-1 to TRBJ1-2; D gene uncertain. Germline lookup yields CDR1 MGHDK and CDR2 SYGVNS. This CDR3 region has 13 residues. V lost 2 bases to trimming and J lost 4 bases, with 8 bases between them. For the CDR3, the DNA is TGTGCCAGCAGTGAACAGGTTGGCTATGGCTACACCTTC. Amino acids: CASSEQVGYGYTF.

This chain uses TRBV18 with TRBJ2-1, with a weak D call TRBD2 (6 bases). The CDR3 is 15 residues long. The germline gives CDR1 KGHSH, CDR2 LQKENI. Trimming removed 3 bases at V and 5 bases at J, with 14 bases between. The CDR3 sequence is CASSPRLGGDNEQFF. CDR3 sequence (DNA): TGTGCCAGCTCACCCCGGTTAGGAGGGGACAATGAGCAGTTCTTC.

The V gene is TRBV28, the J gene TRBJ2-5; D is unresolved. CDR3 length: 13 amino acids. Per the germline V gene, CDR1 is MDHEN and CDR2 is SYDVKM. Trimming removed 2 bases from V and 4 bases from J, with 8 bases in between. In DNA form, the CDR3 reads TGTGCCAGCAGTTTACAACTTAGAGAGACCCAGTACTTC. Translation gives CASSLQLRETQYF.

The DNA of the CDR3 is TGTGCCAGCAGTGTACAGGGCCGCTCTGGGGCCAACGTCCTGACTTTC. Its translation is CASSVQGRSGANVLTF. The chain links TRBV2 to TRBJ2-6, with D possibly TRBD1 on 6 matching bases. The CDR3 is 16 residues long. Germline CDR1 and CDR2: SNHLY and FYNNEI. V was shortened by 4 bases and J by 0 bases, with 10 bases between the two germline ends. The full variable domain, in which reference TRBV2 and TRBJ2-6 provide the parts outside the CDR3, is EPEVTQTPSHQVTQMGQEVILRCVPISNHLYFYWYRQILGQKVEFLVSFYNNEISEKSEIFDDQFSVERPDGSNFTLKIRSTKLEDSAMYFCASSVQGRSGANVLTFGAGSRLTVL.

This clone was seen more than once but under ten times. The CDR3 nucleotides are TGTGCCAGCAGTTATCCCTTTGGGACAGGGGACTACGAGCAGTACTTC. It is translated as CASSYPFGTGDYEQYF. The chain couples TRBV28 to TRBJ2-7; 10 bases line up with TRBD1. The ends lost 4 bases at V and 3 bases at J; junction bases unmatched: 9. CDR3 length: 16 residues. Germline V gene lookup returns CDR1 MDHEN and CDR2 SYDVKM.

CDR3 sequence reads: CASSSQQGVTEAFF. CDR3 nucleotide sequence: TGCGCCAGCAGCTCCCAACAGGGGGTCACTGAAGCTTTCTTT. The gene calls are TRBV5-1 and TRBJ1-1; the match to TRBD1 covers 8 bases. Germline CDR1 is SGHRS and CDR2 is YFSETQ. Trimming cost V 3 bases and J 4 bases; bases outside gene matches: 5. This CDR3 is built from 14 residues.

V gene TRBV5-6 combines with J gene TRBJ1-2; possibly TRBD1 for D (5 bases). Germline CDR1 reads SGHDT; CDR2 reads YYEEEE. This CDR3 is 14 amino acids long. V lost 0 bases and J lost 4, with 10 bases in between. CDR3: CASSLGGSSYGYTF. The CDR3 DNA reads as TGTGCCAGCAGCTTGGGGGGCAGCTCCTATGGCTACACCTTC.